These T cell receptor beta chains were read from a single sample in a study of blood T cell repertoires in COVID-19. Method: immunoSEQ multiplex PCR; TCRdb's copy keeps in-frame clones and lacks some. The table shows tens of thousands of clones, with about 83% occurring only once. Material: peripheral blood. These receptor sequences come from a human donor in a cohort sampled during active COVID-19. The CDR3 runs from the conserved cysteine through the conserved F or W. The D gene is left open where the match is weak. Only part of the rows carry a size: once, few, many, or a class if the clone is expanded.

clone size	J gene	V gene	D gene	CDR3 DNA	CDR3 protein
few	TRBJ2-2	TRBV9	NA	TGTGCCAGCAGTTTCGCCCCGACATCTCACACCGGGGAGCTGTTTTTT	CASSFAPTSHTGELFF
NA	TRBJ1-1	TRBV6-6	NA	TGTGCCAGCAGTTCCTTGGGGGGGCGCCAAGCTTTCTTT	CASSSLGGRQAFF
few	TRBJ1-3	TRBV4-3	TRBD1	TGCGCCAGCAGCCAAGGCTCCGGGACAGGAATTGGAAACACCATATATTTT	CASSQGSGTGIGNTIYF
NA	TRBJ1-4	TRBV28	NA	TGTGCCAGCAGCGGCCGACAGGCCTATAATGAAAAACTGTTTTTT	CASSGRQAYNEKLFF
once	TRBJ2-7	TRBV28	NA	TGTGCCAGCAGCGGGCGGGACCAGGTGTACTTC	CASSGRDQVYF
NA	TRBJ1-6	TRBV5-1	TRBD1	TGCGCCAGCAGCTTGGGGACAGGGGATAATTCACCCCTCCACTTT	CASSLGTGDNSPLHF
NA	TRBJ2-1	TRBV3-1/TRBV3-2	NA	TGTGCCAGCAGCCAAGGGGGAGACTACAATGAGCAGTTCTTC	CASSQGGDYNEQFF
NA	TRBJ2-5	TRBV15	NA	TGTGCCACGCGGGACTTACCACAAGAGACCCAGTACTTC	CATRDLPQETQYF
NA	TRBJ2-3	TRBV18	TRBD1	TGTGCCAGCTCACCAGCAACAGGGGCAGATACGCAGTATTTT	CASSPATGADTQYF
NA	TRBJ1-1	TRBV5-6	NA	TGTGCCAGCAGCTTGGCCCGAGGACAGAGAAGACAGAACACTGAAGCTTTCTTT	CASSLARGQRRQNTEAFF
NA	TRBJ1-2	TRBV12-3/TRBV12-4	NA	TGTGCCAGCAGTTTCGGGGGGCCGGGTGGCTACACCTTC	CASSFGGPGGYTF
NA	TRBJ2-1	TRBV9	TRBD2	TGTGCCAGCAGCTCTAGGACTAGCGGGTACAATGAGCAGTTCTTC	CASSSRTSGYNEQFF
NA	TRBJ2-7	TRBV7-2	TRBD1	TGTGCCAGCAGCACGAGGGGGCCTACCTACGAGCAGTACTTC	CASSTRGPTYEQYF
NA	TRBJ2-7	TRBV2	TRBD2	TGTGCCAGCAGTGAACGTCTAGCGGGCCTCTCCTACGAGCAGTACTTC	CASSERLAGLSYEQYF
NA	TRBJ2-5	TRBV7-7	TRBD1	TGTGCTAGCAGCGATTACAGGGGGGAGACCCAGTACTTC	CASSDYRGETQYF
NA	TRBJ1-4	TRBV7-2	TRBD1	TGTGCCAGCAGCCCCTCGACAGGGGGGACGGCCGGTTATGAAAAACTGTTTTTT	CASSPSTGGTAGYEKLFF
NA	TRBJ2-5	TRBV7-2	NA	TGTGCCAGCAGCTTAGGGACAGCCAGCTCGGAGACCCAGTACTTC	CASSLGTASSETQYF
NA	TRBJ1-1	TRBV28	NA	TGTGCCAGCAGGCGGCAGCTGAACACTGAAGCTTTCTTT	CASRRQLNTEAFF
few	TRBJ2-3	TRBV5-1	NA	TGCGCCAGCAGCTTGGCCGACAGGGCGGGGACAGATACGCAGTATTTT	CASSLADRAGTDTQYF
NA	TRBJ2-6	TRBV27	NA	TGTGCCAGCAGTTTATCGGGCAGGTCCCAATTCTCTGGGGCCAACGTCCTGACTTTC	CASSLSGRSQFSGANVLTF
NA	TRBJ2-7	TRBV13	TRBD1	TGTGCCAGCAGCCCGGACAGGGGATACGAGCAGTACTTC	CASSPDRGYEQYF
NA	TRBJ2-1	TRBV24-1	NA	TGTGCCACCAGTGATTCCGGGACTCACTACAATGAGCAGTTCTTC	CATSDSGTHYNEQFF
NA	TRBJ2-5	TRBV3-1/TRBV3-2	TRBD2	TGTGCCAGCAGCCAAGAGGGACTAGGGCCTTCCGAAGAGACCCAGTACTTC	CASSQEGLGPSEETQYF
NA	TRBJ2-7	TRBV7-2	NA	TGTGCCAGCAGCTTAGGCGGCAGGGTAGGGAACGAGCAGTACTTC	CASSLGGRVGNEQYF
NA	TRBJ1-3	TRBV19	NA	TGTGCCAGTGCACCGGCACAGAGATCCTCTGGAAACACCATATATTTT	CASAPAQRSSGNTIYF
NA	TRBJ1-1	TRBV7-9	TRBD1	TGTGCCAGCAGCCAGACAGGGGCGAGCACTGAAGCTTTCTTT	CASSQTGASTEAFF
NA	TRBJ2-7	TRBV4-1	TRBD2	TGCGCCAGCAGCCCAGGACTAGCGGGGTACGAGCAGTACTTC	CASSPGLAGYEQYF
NA	TRBJ2-1	TRBV3-1/TRBV3-2	TRBD2	TGTGCCAGCAGTCCTAGACTAGCGGAAAGGAATGAGCAGTTCTTC	CASSPRLAERNEQFF
NA	TRBJ2-1	TRBV5-1	TRBD1	TGCGCCAGCAGCTTAACAGGGGGATTGGGGTACAATGAGCAGTTCTTC	CASSLTGGLGYNEQFF
NA	TRBJ2-1	TRBV5-4	TRBD2	TGTGCCAGCAGCCCCGGACTAGCGGACTACAATGAGCAGTTCTTC	CASSPGLADYNEQFF
NA	TRBJ2-3	TRBV28	TRBD2	TGTGCCAGCAGCGGGGGGGCTATTGGCACAGATACGCAGTATTTT	CASSGGAIGTDTQYF
NA	TRBJ2-7	TRBV28	TRBD2	TGTGCCAGCAGTATCGTCTGGGGACTAGCGGGGTCCTACGAGCAGTACTTC	CASSIVWGLAGSYEQYF
once	TRBJ1-4	TRBV19	TRBD1	TGTGCCAGACCACGGACAGGGGGCCATAATGAAAAACTGTTTTTT	CARPRTGGHNEKLFF
NA	TRBJ1-5	TRBV28	TRBD1	TGTGCCAGCAGTTCACCGGGACAGGGGGCGAGGCAGCCCCAGCATTTT	CASSSPGQGARQPQHF
few	TRBJ2-2	TRBV28	TRBD2	TGTGCCAGCAGTTTATTGTCTAGCGGGGCCGGGGAGCTGTTTTTT	CASSLLSSGAGELFF
NA	TRBJ2-1	TRBV27	NA	TGTGCCAGCAGTCATCGGGTCGCCCCGAGCTCCTACAATGAGCAGTTCTTC	CASSHRVAPSSYNEQFF
NA	TRBJ2-7	TRBV30	NA	TGTGCCTGGAGTGTACCGGGATCCTACGAGCAGTACTTC	CAWSVPGSYEQYF
NA	TRBJ1-4	TRBV19	NA	TGTGCCAGTAGTATGGGGAGGCCAAATGAAAAACTGTTTTTT	CASSMGRPNEKLFF
NA	TRBJ2-5	TRBV28	TRBD2	TGTGCCAGCATGAGTAGCGGGAGGTTGAAGACCCAGTACTTC	CASMSSGRLKTQYF
NA	TRBJ2-1	TRBV19	TRBD2	TGTGCCAGTAGTAAGCGGCGGGAGACCAACAATGAGCAGTTCTTC	CASSKRRETNNEQFF
NA	TRBJ2-7	TRBV25-1	TRBD2	TGTGCCAGCAGTGTAGGACTAGCGGGATCCTACGAGCAGTACTTC	CASSVGLAGSYEQYF
once	TRBJ2-1	TRBV7-2	TRBD2	TGTGCCAGCAGCCTCCATAGCGGGAGGACCTACAATGAGCAGTTCTTC	CASSLHSGRTYNEQFF
NA	TRBJ2-1	TRBV5-5	TRBD2	TGTGCCAGCAGCTTGGCCGTAGCTAGCGGTCAGAATGAGCAGTTCTTC	CASSLAVASGQNEQFF
once	TRBJ1-1	TRBV19	NA	TGTGCCAGTAAGGCGGGGGCCCAAAGAGCGTCGGACACTGAAGCTTTCTTT	CASKAGAQRASDTEAFF
NA	TRBJ1-1	TRBV2	NA	TGTGCCAGCAACGACCCGGGGGGGGCGAACACTGAAGCTTTCTTT	CASNDPGGANTEAFF
few	TRBJ1-1	TRBV4-3	TRBD1	TGCGCCAGCAGCCAAGTAGCGGGACAGGGGGTGCCTAGCCCTATGAACACTGAAGCTTTCTTT	CASSQVAGQGVPSPMNTEAFF
once	TRBJ1-6	TRBV30	NA	TGTGCCTGGAGTGCGGGGATTACTGGGGATTCACCCCTCCACTTT	CAWSAGITGDSPLHF
NA	TRBJ2-3	TRBV27	NA	TGTGCCAGCAGTTTACGGGTCCCAGCGGATACGCAGTATTTT	CASSLRVPADTQYF
NA	TRBJ2-7	TRBV19	TRBD2	TGTGCCAGTAGTGGCACGACTAGCGGGGAGGGCTCCTACGAGCAGTACTTC	CASSGTTSGEGSYEQYF